A selection of T cell receptor beta chains follows, all from one sample in a study of response to subunit inactivated influenza vaccine. MiXCR, applied by TCRdb to the RT-PCR reads, yields one record per CDR3 protein. Of a few hundred thousand distinct CDR3 sequences listed, roughly 20% are singletons. Here the sequenced sample was PBMCs from blood, taken about 19 months after vaccination. The receptor set was obtained from a man between 50 and 69 years old who received an inactivated influenza vaccine. Both conserved end residues are part of each CDR3. A D gene is named only where the DNA matches it firmly. Not all rows give a size; the values are once, few, many and, for expanded clones, a class.

d_call j_call v_call clone_size cdr3_nt cdr3_aa
. TRBJ1-2 TRBV4-3 few TGCGCCAGCAGCAAGGAAGGATATGGCTACACCTTC CASSKEGYGYTF
. TRBJ1-2 TRBV10-3 . TGTGCCATCAGTGATTATCCTACAGGGTCGCCTGGCACTAACTATGGCTACACCTTC CAISDYPTGSPGTNYGYTF
. TRBJ2-7 TRBV24-1 . TGTGCCACCAGTGATTTGCGCGTCAACGAGCAGTACTTC CATSDLRVNEQYF
TRBD1 TRBJ1-3 TRBV30 . TGTGCCTGGAGGCAGGGGGCTGGAAACACCATATATTTT CAWRQGAGNTIYF
TRBD1 TRBJ1-1 TRBV5-1 many TGCGCCAGCAACCAACAGGGGGGCTTAGATGAAGCTTTCTTT CASNQQGGLDEAFF
. TRBJ1-2 TRBV18 many TGTGCCAGCTCACCACCGGGATCTAACTATGGCTACACCTTC CASSPPGSNYGYTF
. TRBJ2-7 TRBV28 . TGTGCCGAAAGACAGGCAGGTGCCTACGAGCAGTACTTC CAERQAGAYEQYF
. TRBJ2-1 TRBV6-2/TRBV6-3 . TGTGCCAGCAGTTACTCGATCGGAGCTGAGCAGTTCTTC CASSYSIGAEQFF
. TRBJ1-5 TRBV18 . TGTGCCAGCTCACCCGCAGGGAGCGGTCAGCCCCAGCATTTT CASSPAGSGQPQHF
. TRBJ1-5 TRBV5-4 . TGTGCCAGCAGCTTGGATGGGGTTCAGCCCCAGCATTTT CASSLDGVQPQHF
. TRBJ1-2 TRBV10-3 . TGTGCCATCAGAAGACAGACACCGGGTGAGGGCTACACCTTC CAIRRQTPGEGYTF
. TRBJ2-1 TRBV29-1 . TGCAGCGTTGAGGGTGGGGGACTTTCCTACAATGAGCAGTTCTTC CSVEGGGLSYNEQFF
. TRBJ2-7 TRBV4-1 . TGCGCCAGCAGCCAAGGACCAGGCCGCTACGAGCAGTACTTC CASSQGPGRYEQYF
TRBD1 TRBJ2-5 TRBV18 . TGTGCCAGCTCACGCGAGACACACAGGGGTCAAGAGACCCAGTACTTC CASSRETHRGQETQYF
. TRBJ2-5 TRBV5-1 many TGCGCCAGCAGCTTTGAGGTCAGGGGAGAGACCCAGTACTTC CASSFEVRGETQYF
TRBD1 TRBJ1-2 TRBV27 few TGTGCCAGCAGTCCTCGGACAGGGGGCGCCCCACATGGCTACACCTTC CASSPRTGGAPHGYTF
TRBD2 TRBJ2-3 TRBV6-5 few TGTGCCAGCAGTTACTCGCTTCAGCTGCGGGGGGCAGATACGCAGTATTTT CASSYSLQLRGADTQYF
. TRBJ2-1 TRBV12-3/TRBV12-4 . TGTGCCAGCAGAGGATCCGGGAGATACAATGAGCAGTTCTTC CASRGSGRYNEQFF
. TRBJ1-4 TRBV5-1 many TGCGCCAGCAGCTTACCCTTCGGACCGTCGCAACGGGATGAAAAACTGTTTTTT CASSLPFGPSQRDEKLFF
TRBD2 TRBJ2-3 TRBV11-2 . TGTGCCAGCAGCTACCGCCCGGGACGGCGTGTTTTAGCGGGAGTGACAGATACGCAGTATTTT CASSYRPGRRVLAGVTDTQYF
TRBD1 TRBJ2-7 TRBV12-3/TRBV12-4 . TGTGCCAGCAGGGAACAGGGGGCTGGCGAGCAGTACTTC CASREQGAGEQYF
. TRBJ1-5 TRBV5-8 many TGTGCCAGCAGCCCCGGCGGGGTGGGCAATCAGCCCCAGCATTTT CASSPGGVGNQPQHF
TRBD2 TRBJ2-1 TRBV7-2 . TGTGCCAGCAGCCCTATAGGCGGGAGGACCTACAATGAGCAGTTCTTC CASSPIGGRTYNEQFF
. TRBJ2-5 TRBV29-1 . TGCAGCGCGGCCCCTTCGGAGACCCAGTACTTC CSAAPSETQYF
. TRBJ2-1 TRBV28 . TGTGCCAGCATCGTACCCCGGCGGTTCTTC CASIVPRRFF
. TRBJ2-7 TRBV6-1 once TGTGCCAGCAGTGAAGCGTGGACCTACGAGCAGTACTTC CASSEAWTYEQYF
. TRBJ1-1 TRBV13 few TGTGCCAGCAGAAATATTAGGGGTGTTGAAGCTTTCTTT CASRNIRGVEAFF
. TRBJ1-2 TRBV29-1 . TGCAGCGTTGAATCGCTCTACGGGAACTATGGCTACACCTTC CSVESLYGNYGYTF
. TRBJ2-4 TRBV7-4 . TGTGCCAGCCCTTACTCCAAAAACATTCAGTACTTC CASPYSKNIQYF
. TRBJ1-4 TRBV5-1 . TGCGCCAGCAGCCCAGGGAGCACGAATGAAAAACTGTTTTTT CASSPGSTNEKLFF
. TRBJ1-2 TRBV5-4 few TGTGCCAGCAGCCTGGTGTTCGCTAATGGCTACACCTTC CASSLVFANGYTF
. TRBJ1-5 TRBV5-1 many TGCGCCAGCAACGACACCCCGGGGAATTGCAATCAGCCCCAGCATTTT CASNDTPGNCNQPQHF
TRBD1 TRBJ2-5 TRBV4-2 few TGTGCCAGCAGCCACGATGGGACAGGGCAAGAGACCCAGTACTTC CASSHDGTGQETQYF
TRBD2 TRBJ2-1 TRBV14 few TGTGCCAGCAGCCAAGATCGTAGCGGGTGGGGCGATGAGCAGTTCTTC CASSQDRSGWGDEQFF
. TRBJ1-2 TRBV7-2 . TGTGCCAGCAGCTTAGTAGGGGGTTCTGGCTACACCTTC CASSLVGGSGYTF
. TRBJ1-1 TRBV4-3 . TGCGCCAGCAGCCAAGATCTTAGACCGAACACTGAAGCTTTCTTT CASSQDLRPNTEAFF
. TRBJ1-3 TRBV20-1 many TGCAGTGCTAGACCCCGGGACTTATACTCTGGAAACACCATATATTTT CSARPRDLYSGNTIYF
. TRBJ1-1 TRBV7-2 many TGTGCCAGCAGCTTAGACCGACTAGAGAACACTGAAGCTTTCTTT CASSLDRLENTEAFF
. TRBJ2-2 TRBV24-1 . TGTGCCACCAGTGATTTGGGGGGACACATTACCGGGGAGCTGTTTTTT CATSDLGGHITGELFF
. TRBJ2-3 TRBV3-1 . TGTGCCAGCAGCCAAGTCGCGGGTACGCAGTATTTT CASSQVAGTQYF
. TRBJ2-1 TRBV20-1 . TGCAGTGCTAGGGGCAGATACAATGAGCAGTTCTTC CSARGRYNEQFF
. TRBJ1-6 TRBV6-2/TRBV6-3 . TGTGCCAGCCGACCACAGGGCGCCGAATCAGCCCTCCACTTT CASRPQGAESALHF
. TRBJ1-2 TRBV9 . TGTGCCAGCAGCGCACAGGGCACCTATGGCTACACCTTC CASSAQGTYGYTF
TRBD2 TRBJ2-1 TRBV4-1 . TGCGCCAGCAGCCGGGGGACTAGCGGGTCCCTCCAGGAGCAGTTCTTC CASSRGTSGSLQEQFF
TRBD1 TRBJ1-1 TRBV6-2/TRBV6-3 . TGTGCCAGCAGTTCCCCCACAGGGGGCTTTGAAGCTTTCTTT CASSSPTGGFEAFF
. TRBJ2-3 TRBV10-3 . TGTGCCATCTCCCCCGAATTTTTCACAGATACGCAGTATTTT CAISPEFFTDTQYF
. TRBJ2-1 TRBV5-1 few TGCGCCAGCAGCCCTGGACAGCTAGGCGAGCAGTTCTTC CASSPGQLGEQFF
TRBD2 TRBJ2-1 TRBV2 few TGTGCCAGCAGTGGCAGCGGGGTAGGTAATGAGCAGTTCTTC CASSGSGVGNEQFF
. TRBJ2-2 TRBV24-1 . TGTGCCACCAGTGAGGGTGGGACGGGCACCGGGGAGCTGTTTTTT CATSEGGTGTGELFF
TRBD1 TRBJ1-1 TRBV3-1 . TGTGCCAGCAGCTACCGGGACAGGGAGGGAGCTTTCTTT CASSYRDREGAFF
TRBD1 TRBJ2-3 TRBV28 few TGTGCCAGCAGTTCCACAGGACAGGAGGCAGATACGCAGTATTTT CASSSTGQEADTQYF
. TRBJ2-1 TRBV11-3 . TGTGCCAGCAGCTTAAGTGATAACTCCTACAATGAGCAGTTCTTC CASSLSDNSYNEQFF